The 27 T cell receptor beta chains given below trace back to one sample, sequenced in a study of cytomegalovirus exposure and HLA in healthy donors. PCR was performed using 60 Vbeta and 13 Jbeta primers. Here immunoSEQ multiplex PCR was the method, and the copy in TCRdb shows in-frame clones only, minus some. The sample totals roughly 77,000 clones. Sequencing input: PBMCs. These receptors were taken from a man younger than 40 in good health and CMV-seronegative.

The DNA of the CDR3 is TGCACCAGCAGCCAAGAGCGGGAAGAGACCCAGTACTTC. This translates into CTSSQEREETQYF. The rearrangement joins TRBV1 to TRBJ2-5; the table gives TRBD2 as D, unverified against the DNA. TRBV1 is noted as a pseudogene. This CDR3 spans 13 amino acids.

V is TRBV5-4 and J is TRBJ2-5; D perhaps matches TRBD1 (6 bases). The CDR3 consists of 15 residues. Trimming took 2 bases from V and 4 from J, leaving 15 bases between them. Germline V gene sequence: CDR1 SGHNT, CDR2 YYREEE (reference sequence). DNA for the CDR3: TGTGCCAGCAGCTTAAGGTCCAGGGGTTCAGAGACCCAGTACTTC. Residues: CASSLRSRGSETQYF. The full variable domain, in which reference TRBV5-4 and TRBJ2-5 provide the parts outside the CDR3, is ETGVTQSPTHLIKTRGQQVTLRCSSQSGHNTVSWYQQALGQGPQFIFQYYREEENGRGNFPPRFSGLQFPNYSSELNVNALELDDSALYLCASSLRSRGSETQYFGPGTRLLVL.

The CDR3 is CASSQDGGSNEKLFF. The CDR3 coding sequence is TGTGCCAGCAGCCAAGACGGGGGATCTAATGAAAAACTGTTTTTT. The chain combines TRBV4-2 with TRBJ1-4; D is possibly TRBD1 (5 bases). This CDR3 has 15 residues. The V end lost 0 bases, the J end lost 3 bases, and 8 bases lay between the germline ends. Germline assignment: CDR1 LGHNA and CDR2 YNFKEQ.

In DNA, the CDR3 is TGTGCCAGCAGCCCTGAGGGTAGCGGGGGCTCTGGGGCCAACGTCCTGACTTTC. This gives the protein CASSPEGSGGSGANVLTF. The rearrangement links TRBV5-4 to TRBJ2-6; 9 bases agree with TRBD2. This CDR3 contains 18 residues. V gave up 4 bases and J gave up 0 bases; unmatched junction bases: 8. Germline CDR1 reads SGHNT; CDR2 reads YYREEE (reference sequence).

This chain connects TRBV4-2 to TRBJ2-1; TRBD2 is a possible D gene (6 bases). From germline, CDR1 is LGHNA and CDR2 YNFKEQ. This CDR3 comprises 14 residues. V lost 5 bases to trimming and J lost 3 bases, with 11 bases between them. CDR3 amino acids: CASSWAGNYNEQFF. In DNA form, the CDR3 reads TGTGCCAGCAGCTGGGCGGGGAACTACAATGAGCAGTTCTTC.

The chain recombines TRBV4-2 with TRBJ2-3; 9 nucleotides agree with TRBD2. Germline assignment: CDR1 LGHNA and CDR2 YNFKEQ. V shed 0 bases, J shed 6 bases, and the junction held 7 bases outside the gene matches. This CDR3 is built from 16 residues. The CDR3 loop reads CASSQETLAGGDTQYF. The CDR3 DNA reads as TGTGCCAGCAGCCAAGAGACGCTGGCGGGGGGGGATACGCAGTATTTT.

For this clone: The sample carries other DNA sequences with the same CDR3. The chain couples TRBV27 to TRBJ1-2; D is possibly TRBD1 (5 bases). V was shortened by 8 bases and J by 3 bases, with 16 bases between the two germline ends. Germline V gene sequence: CDR1 MNHEY, CDR2 SMNVEV (reference sequence). The CDR3 covers 14 residues. The CDR3 region has the DNA TGTGCCAGCGGGAACACAGGTGGATACTATGGCTACACCTTC. Its translation: CASGNTGGYYGYTF.

The chain employs TRBV7-8 and TRBJ1-4, with TRBD1 as a possible D gene (5 bases). Trimming pared 1 base from V and 8 bases from J, leaving 14 bases between. The CDR3 covers 15 residues. CDR1 and CDR2 (germline): SGHVS, FQNEAQ. The CDR3 loop is CASSLGAGTGEKLFF. For the CDR3, the DNA is TGTGCCAGCAGCTTAGGGGCAGGGACTGGGGAAAAACTGTTTTTT.

The DNA for the CDR3 is TGTGCCAGCAGCTATCCGGGACTAGCGGGAGAGTCTTACGAGCAGTACTTC. This sequence encodes CASSYPGLAGESYEQYF. The chain carries TRBV5-6 and TRBJ2-7; 14 nucleotides match TRBD2. The germline V gene has CDR1 SGHDT and CDR2 YYEEEE. V was pared by 3 bases and J by 4 bases, with 9 bases of the junction left unmatched. CDR3 size: 17 residues. The entire variable domain, with the rest obtained from reference TRBV5-6 and TRBJ2-7, is as follows: DAGVTQSPTHLIKTRGQQVTLRCSPKSGHDTVSWYQQALGQGPQFIFQYYEEEERQRGNFPDRFSGHQFPNYSSELNVNALLLGDSALYLCASSYPGLAGESYEQYFGPGTRLTVT.

J is TRBJ2-7 and V is TRBV18, with a possible D match to TRBD1 (6 bases). The germline gives CDR1 KGHSH, CDR2 LQKENI. The CDR3 length is 15 residues. V gave up 3 bases and J gave up 2 bases, with 14 bases separating them. The CDR3 loop is CASSPPDRIPYEQYF. The DNA for the CDR3 is TGTGCCAGCTCACCCCCTGACAGGATCCCCTACGAGCAGTACTTC.

V is TRBV27 and J is TRBJ1-2; D gene unclear. The germline V gene has CDR1 MNHEY and CDR2 SMNVEV (reference sequence). V lost 6 bases and J lost 5, with 10 bases in between. The CDR3 is made up of 12 amino acids. Here the CDR3 DNA reads TGTGCCAGCAGCGACTTGGTTTATGGCTACACCTTC. It yields the protein CASSDLVYGYTF.

V is TRBV7-9 and J is TRBJ2-5, with 14 bases aligning to TRBD2. V lost 10 bases, J lost 6 bases, and 7 bases stayed unmatched. Looked up from germline, CDR1 is SEHNR and CDR2 is FQNEAQ (reference sequence). This CDR3 spans 14 amino acids. CDR3 amino acids: CAIAGTSGGKTQYF. CDR3 sequence (DNA): TGTGCCATCGCCGGGACTAGCGGGGGCAAGACCCAGTACTTC.

The rearrangement joins TRBV7-3 to TRBJ2-1, with a weak D call TRBD1 (5 bases). Trimming pared 5 bases from V and 4 bases from J, leaving 9 bases between. Germline assignment: CDR1 SGHTA and CDR2 FQGTGA. This CDR3 is 13 amino acids long. The CDR3 reads CASSLDSYNEQFF. In DNA, the CDR3 is TGTGCCAGCAGCCTCGACAGTTACAATGAGCAGTTCTTC.

This rearrangement joins TRBV7-2 to TRBJ1-2; 10 nucleotides match TRBD1. This CDR3 spans 18 amino acids. V lost 0 bases and J lost 4; bases outside the gene matches: 11. The germline V gene encodes CDR1 SGHTA and CDR2 FQGNSA. CDR3 coding DNA: TGTGCCAGCAGCTTAGCCTCGGGACAGGGGCCCTCCAGCTATGGCTACACCTTC. Amino acids: CASSLASGQGPSSYGYTF.

The chain combines TRBV5-6 with TRBJ1-5; D perhaps matches TRBD1 (5 bases). V lost 3 bases, J lost 9 bases, and 13 bases lay in between. CDR3 length: 13 residues. In germline, CDR1 is SGHDT, CDR2 YYEEEE. In DNA form, the CDR3 reads TGTGCCAGCAGCTATGGGGCTGGGCGGCCCCAGCATTTT. It specifies CASSYGAGRPQHF.

V is TRBV6-1 and J is TRBJ1-1, with TRBD1 as a possible D gene (6 bases). From germline, CDR1 is MNHNS and CDR2 SASEGT. The CDR3 loop spans 14 amino acids. The V end was cut by 4 bases, the J end by 1 base, with 10 bases between. This CDR3 reads CASSVSGENTEAFF. CDR3 nucleotide sequence: TGTGCCAGCAGTGTTTCAGGGGAGAACACTGAAGCTTTCTTT.

This chain connects TRBV5-1 to TRBJ2-5; D unclear. Judging by the DNA end, TRBJ2-7 fits better; the J call may be wrong. This CDR3 region has 12 residues. CDR1 is SGHRS and CDR2 is YFSETQ in the germline V gene. Written as DNA, the CDR3 is TGCGCCAGCAGCTTGGCCCTCTACGAGCAGTACTTC. This gives the protein CASSLALYEQYF.

The rearrangement uses TRBV7-9 and TRBJ2-1; D is ambiguous. From germline, CDR1 is SEHNR and CDR2 FQNEAQ (reference sequence). The V end lost 3 bases, the J end lost 9 bases, and 9 bases lay between the germline ends. This CDR3 has 12 amino acids. The CDR3 spells CASSFDTREQFF. The DNA of the CDR3 is TGTGCCAGCAGCTTCGACACTCGTGAGCAGTTCTTC.

This sequence joins TRBV5-1 and TRBJ2-3; D possibly corresponds to TRBD1 (6 bases). V was pared by 7 bases and J by 11 bases, with 26 bases between. The CDR3 totals 15 residues. Germline loops: CDR1 SGHRS, CDR2 YFSETQ. CDR3 loop: CASSINRVGVWGQYF. The CDR3, as DNA: TGCGCCAGCTCTATCAACAGGGTCGGGGTATGGGGGCAGTATTTT.

The rearrangement joins TRBV4-2 to TRBJ2-3, with a possible D match to TRBD2 (7 bases). V was pared by 0 bases and J by 5 bases, with 15 bases between. This CDR3 is 16 amino acids long. Per germline, CDR1 LGHNA and CDR2 YNFKEQ. The CDR3 DNA reads TGTGCCAGCAGCCAAGAGGCGGGGGCCGAGGTAGATACGCAGTATTTT. This codes for CASSQEAGAEVDTQYF.

The gene calls are TRBV28 and TRBJ2-7, with 8 nucleotides matching TRBD1. V was pared by 3 bases and J by 6 bases, with 7 bases of the junction left unmatched. The V gene's germline CDR1 is MDHEN and CDR2 SYDVKM. The CDR3 totals 14 residues. CDR3 amino acids: CASSLLMDRAEQYF. In DNA form, the CDR3 reads TGTGCCAGCAGTTTGCTCATGGACAGGGCCGAGCAGTACTTC.

The chain employs TRBV30 and TRBJ2-5; maybe TRBD2 (7 bases). CDR3 length equals 16 residues. The V gene lost 3 bases and the J gene lost 1 base, with 18 bases spanning the gap. CDR1 GTSNPN and CDR2 SVGIG come from the germline V gene (reference sequence). In DNA form, the CDR3 reads TGTGCCTGGAGCCAAAAAGGGAGGGGGACCCAAGAGACCCAGTACTTC. Translating it yields CAWSQKGRGTQETQYF. Looking up the rest from reference TRBV30 and TRBJ2-5 gives the full variable domain: SQTIHQWPATLVQPVGSPLSLECTVEGTSNPNLYWYRQAAGRGLQLLFYSVGIGQISSEVPQNLSASRPQDRQFILSSKKLLLSDSGFYLCAWSQKGRGTQETQYFGPGTRLLVL.

This sequence joins TRBV6-6 and TRBJ2-2; no clear D gene. CDR3 length equals 13 residues. The germline CDR1 and CDR2 sequences are MNHNY and SVGAGI (reference sequence). Trimming removed 6 bases at V and 5 bases at J, with 10 bases between. CDR3 sequence: CASSHLGTGELFF. In DNA, the CDR3 is TGTGCCAGCAGCCACCTAGGAACCGGGGAGCTGTTTTTT.

The chain couples TRBV5-4 to TRBJ1-2, with a weak D call TRBD1 (5 bases). Per germline, CDR1 SGHNT and CDR2 YYREEE (reference sequence). The germline V and J ends were trimmed by 4 bases and 3 bases, with 16 bases remaining between them. CDR3 size: 15 residues. CDR3 DNA sequence: TGTGCCAGCAGCCGCGGGACCGTTGATCACTATGGCTACACCTTC. Protein: CASSRGTVDHYGYTF.

The chain employs TRBV7-9 and TRBJ2-1; weak D call: TRBD2 (6 bases). Trimming cost V 5 bases and J 7 bases, with 15 bases left between them. The germline CDR1 and CDR2 sequences are SEHNR and FQNEAQ (reference sequence). CDR3 length equals 14 residues. The CDR3 sequence: CASSTRGSWNEQFF. The CDR3 coding sequence is TGTGCCAGCAGCACCCGGGGGAGCTGGAATGAGCAGTTCTTC.

This rearrangement joins TRBV18 to TRBJ2-7, with 11 bases lining up with TRBD2. J lost 4 bases, V lost 6 bases, and 5 bases had no gene match. CDR3 size: 14 residues. Germline V gene data show CDR1 as KGHSH and CDR2 as LQKENI. The CDR3 DNA is TGTGCCAGCTCCGCGACTAGCGGGGCTTACGAGCAGTACTTC. Its protein product is CASSATSGAYEQYF.

The chain links TRBV7-9 to TRBJ2-7; TRBD1 matches at 7 bases. V trimming: 4 bases; J trimming: 5 bases; junction bases outside the gene matches: 5. Per the germline V gene, CDR1 is SEHNR and CDR2 is FQNEAQ (reference sequence). The CDR3 extends over 13 amino acids. For the CDR3, the DNA is TGTGCCAGCAGCTGGAACACAGGGGACGAGCAGTACTTC. Translated, it gives CASSWNTGDEQYF.